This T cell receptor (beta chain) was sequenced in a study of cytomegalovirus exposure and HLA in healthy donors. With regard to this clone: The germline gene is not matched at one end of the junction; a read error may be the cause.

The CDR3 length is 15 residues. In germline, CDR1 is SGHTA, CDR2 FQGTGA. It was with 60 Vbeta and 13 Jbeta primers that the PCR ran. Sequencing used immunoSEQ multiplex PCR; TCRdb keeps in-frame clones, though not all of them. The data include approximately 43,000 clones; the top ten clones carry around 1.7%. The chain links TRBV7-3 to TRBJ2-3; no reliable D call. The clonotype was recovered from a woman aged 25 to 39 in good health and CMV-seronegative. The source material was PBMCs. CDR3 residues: CASSLKRRRTDKQYF. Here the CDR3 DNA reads TGTGCCAGCAGCTTAAAACGTAGACGCACAGATAAGCAGTATTTT.